This T cell receptor (beta chain) was recorded in a study of CD8 T cells in Susac syndrome. Healthy donors matched for age and sex were used as controls. Random hexamers were used to reverse transcribe the RNA input (0.5 to 1 ug). The method of amplification for TCR beta CDR3 was immunoSEQ multiplex PCR, covering 54 Vbeta and 13 Jbeta. MiXCR, applied by TCRdb to the immunoSEQ multiplex PCR reads, yields one record per CDR3 protein. In the table there are roughly 160,000 distinct CDR3 sequences, around 95% of which are singletons. The CDR3 runs 16 residues. Trimming at V came to 2 bases and at J to 3 bases, leaving 10 bases not matched to a gene.

Material: CD4+ T cells from PBMCs. This TCR derives from a human donor in good health. The chain has TRBV23-1 and TRBJ2-7, with TRBD1 matching over 7 bases. TRBV23-1 carries the ORF label, with uncertain function. The DNA of the CDR3 is TGCGCCAGCAGTCAACCTGACAGGGCACGACACTACGAGCAGTACTTC. It yields the protein CASSQPDRARHYEQYF.